This TCR beta chain was identified during a study of regulatory T cells in long-lasting Graves disease. Indicated time point: newly diagnosed GD, antithyroid drugs for less than 3 months. Scientists built the TCR library using RNA that was extracted from PBMCs. Study-level findings and limits: Repertoires from persistent disease leaned toward TRBV28, TRBJ1-2 and TRBJ2-5. Accuracy may have suffered from the small sample size. The researchers studied only peripheral blood, not thyroid tissue.

V was shortened by 3 bases and J by 0 bases, with 11 bases between the two germline ends. The CDR3 runs 15 residues. CDR1 is SGHRS, CDR2 YFSETQ, per germline. Arm-PCR of CDR3 regions with iRepertoire HTBI primers generated TCR beta libraries. TCRdb used MiXCR to reprocess the multiplex PCR reads, holding one entry per CDR3 protein. The table has about 470,000 distinct CDR3 sequences, about 15% seen once; the top ten hold around 17%. This clonotype was observed many times. Its specificity is not known. This sample also belongs to another study, concerning T cells in Graves' hyperthyroidism and ophthalmopathy. According to that study: The model identified upcoming ophthalmopathy a median approximately six months ahead of onset.

The chain joins TRBV5-1 to TRBJ2-3; TRBD2 might be the D (6 bases). This sequence was found in a woman in her twenties or thirties with Graves disease. The input for sequencing was peripheral blood mononuclear cells (PBMCs), taken at new diagnosis, from a patient treated with antithyroid drugs. CDR3 DNA sequence: TGCGCCAGCAGCTCGCTAAGCGGGAGCACAGATACGCAGTATTTT. This translates into CASSSLSGSTDTQYF. The full variable domain, with the rest looked up from reference TRBV5-1 and TRBJ2-3, is KAGVTQTPRYLIKTRGQQVTLSCSPISGHRSVSWYQQTPGQGLQFLFEYFSETQRNKGNFPGRFSGRQFSNSRSEMNVSTLELGDSALYLCASSSLSGSTDTQYFGPGTRLTVL.